This T cell receptor (beta chain) was profiled in a study of vaccination and CD4 T cells after COVID-19. Study results and limitations: Convalescent patients saw a median about 86% of their reactive clones show up only after vaccination.

Germline values: CDR1 SGHTA, CDR2 FQGNSA. The junction had 9 bases not matched to a gene; V was cut back by 5 bases and J by 9 bases. The CDR3 spans 14 residues. For this clonotype: Its matching antigen is unknown.

Treatment in this sample: approximately 9-day PBMC culture with coronavirus spike peptide pools or control peptides (ViraFEST assay). Once cultured about 9 days, CD4+ T cells underwent isolation by negative selection. Cultured CD4+ T-cell DNA underwent Oncomine TCR Beta short-read sequencing. The source of extracted genomic DNA was cultured CD4+ T cells. From the PCR reads, TCRdb called clonotypes with MiXCR, one entry per CDR3 protein. The sample yields roughly 8,400 distinct CDR3 sequences, roughly 71% seen once. The material sequenced was CD4+ T cells from blood, cultured in vitro. This chain links TRBV7-2 with TRBJ2-1; TRBD1 aligns across 8 bases. The sequence was collected from a human donor who had recovered from COVID-19. Here the CDR3 reads CASSPDRGIPEQFF. Here the CDR3 DNA reads TGTGCCAGCAGCCCCGACAGGGGAATTCCTGAGCAGTTCTTC. Complete variable domain (other parts from reference TRBV7-2 and TRBJ2-1): GAGVSQSPSNKVTEKGKDVELRCDPISGHTALYWYRQSLGQGLEFLIYFQGNSAPDKSGLPSDRFSAERTGGSVSTLTIQRTQQEDSAVYLCASSPDRGIPEQFFGPGTRLTVL.